One T cell receptor beta chain is described in this entry. The antigen remains undetermined. The PCR ran on 60 Vbeta and 13 Jbeta primers. Method: immunoSEQ multiplex PCR; TCRdb's copy keeps in-frame clones and lacks some. The table lists about 90,000 clones, over 60% of them singletons. CDR1 SGHNT and CDR2 YENEEA come from the germline V gene. CDR3 size: 15 residues. V lost 0 bases to trimming and J lost 2 bases, with 10 bases between them. The sample comes from a study of cytomegalovirus exposure and HLA in healthy donors. Study-wide points: An analysis that came later showed most CMV-associated TCR beta chains appearing HLA-restricted. Further analysis was carried out later, and it showed several of the most significant clusters appearing linked to common viral pathogens.

V usage is TRBV11-3 and J usage is TRBJ1-1; D is perhaps TRBD1 (5 bases). The receptor's source is a woman in her thirties or forties in good health and CMV-seropositive. Sequencing used PBMCs. CDR3 residues: CASSLEGEINTEAFF. In DNA, the CDR3 is TGTGCCAGCAGCTTAGAAGGGGAAATTAACACTGAAGCTTTCTTT.